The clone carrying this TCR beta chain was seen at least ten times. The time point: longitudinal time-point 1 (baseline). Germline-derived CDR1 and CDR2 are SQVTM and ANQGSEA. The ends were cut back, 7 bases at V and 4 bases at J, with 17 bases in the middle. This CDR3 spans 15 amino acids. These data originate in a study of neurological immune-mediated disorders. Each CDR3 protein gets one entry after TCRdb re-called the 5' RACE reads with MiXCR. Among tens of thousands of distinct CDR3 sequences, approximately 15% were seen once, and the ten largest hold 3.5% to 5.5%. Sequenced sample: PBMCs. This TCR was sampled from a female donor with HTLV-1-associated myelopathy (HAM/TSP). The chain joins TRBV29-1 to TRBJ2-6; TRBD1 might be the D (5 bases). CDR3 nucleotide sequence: TGCAGCGCCGCAGGGCTGGCTACCGGGGCCAACGTCCTGACTTTC. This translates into CSAAGLATGANVLTF. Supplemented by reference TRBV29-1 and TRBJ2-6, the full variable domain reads SAVISQKPSRDICQRGTSLTIQCQVDSQVTMMFWYRQQPGQSLTLIATANQGSEATYESGFVIDKFPISRPNLTFSTLTVSNMSPEDSSIYLCSAAGLATGANVLTFGAGSRLTVL.